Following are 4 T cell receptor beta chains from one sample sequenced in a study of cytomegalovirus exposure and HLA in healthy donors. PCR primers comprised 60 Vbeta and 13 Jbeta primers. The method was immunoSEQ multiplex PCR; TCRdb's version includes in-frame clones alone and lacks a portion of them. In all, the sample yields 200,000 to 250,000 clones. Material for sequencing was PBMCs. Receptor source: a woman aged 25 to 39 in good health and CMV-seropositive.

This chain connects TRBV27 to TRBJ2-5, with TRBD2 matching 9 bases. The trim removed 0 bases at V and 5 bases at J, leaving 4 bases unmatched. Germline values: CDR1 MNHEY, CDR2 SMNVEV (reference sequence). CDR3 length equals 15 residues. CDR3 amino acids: CASSLSVAGAETQYF. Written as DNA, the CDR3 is TGTGCCAGCAGTTTATCGGTAGCGGGGGCGGAGACCCAGTACTTC.

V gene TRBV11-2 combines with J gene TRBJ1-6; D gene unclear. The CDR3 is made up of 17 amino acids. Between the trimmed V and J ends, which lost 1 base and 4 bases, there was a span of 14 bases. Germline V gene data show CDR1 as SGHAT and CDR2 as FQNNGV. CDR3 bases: TGTGCCAGCAGCTTAGGCCCAGGAGCGGGTTATAATTCACCCCTCCACTTT. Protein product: CASSLGPGAGYNSPLHF.

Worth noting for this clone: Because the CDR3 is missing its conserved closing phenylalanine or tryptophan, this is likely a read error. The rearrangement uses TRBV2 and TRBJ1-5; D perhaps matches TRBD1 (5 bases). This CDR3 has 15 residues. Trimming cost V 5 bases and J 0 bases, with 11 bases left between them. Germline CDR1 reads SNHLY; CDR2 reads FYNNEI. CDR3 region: CASSTGGDSNQPQHS. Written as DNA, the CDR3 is TGTGCCAGCAGTACAGGCGGAGATAGCAATCAGCCCCAGCATTCT.

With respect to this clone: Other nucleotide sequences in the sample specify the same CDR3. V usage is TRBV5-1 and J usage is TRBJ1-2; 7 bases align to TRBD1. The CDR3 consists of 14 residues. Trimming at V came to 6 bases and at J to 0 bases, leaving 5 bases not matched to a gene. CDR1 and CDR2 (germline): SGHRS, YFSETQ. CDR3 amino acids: CASTLDRANYGYTF. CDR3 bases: TGCGCCAGCACCTTAGACAGGGCTAACTATGGCTACACCTTC.